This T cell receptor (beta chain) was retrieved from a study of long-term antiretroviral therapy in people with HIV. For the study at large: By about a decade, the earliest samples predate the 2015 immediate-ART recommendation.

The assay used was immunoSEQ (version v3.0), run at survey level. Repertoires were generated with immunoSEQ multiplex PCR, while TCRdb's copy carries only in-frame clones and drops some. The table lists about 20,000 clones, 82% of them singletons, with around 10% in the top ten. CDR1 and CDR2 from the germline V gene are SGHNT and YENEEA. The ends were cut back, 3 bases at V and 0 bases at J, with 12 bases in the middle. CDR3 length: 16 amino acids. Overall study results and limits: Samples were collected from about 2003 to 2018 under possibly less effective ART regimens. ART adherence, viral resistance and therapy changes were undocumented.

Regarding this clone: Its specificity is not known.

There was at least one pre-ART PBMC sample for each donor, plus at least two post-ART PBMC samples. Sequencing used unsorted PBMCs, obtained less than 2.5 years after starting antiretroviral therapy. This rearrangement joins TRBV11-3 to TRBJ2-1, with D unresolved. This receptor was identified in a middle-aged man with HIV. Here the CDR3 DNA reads TGTGCCAGCAGCTTGCGAACGAGCAGCTCCTACAATGAGCAGTTCTTC. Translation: CASSLRTSSSYNEQFF.